This record looks at one T cell receptor beta chain sequence and its context. Original data processing: Counts of nucleated cells, estimated from reference gene primer amplification, were obtained. Clones were read by immunoSEQ multiplex PCR, and TCRdb kept only the in-frame ones, dropping some. The V and J calls and clone size come from that table; D and trimming were worked out from the DNA. In the table there are around 300,000 clones, about nine tenths of which are singletons. Patients at the Seattle site were enrolled during active infection and followed longitudinally. Germline V gene lookup returns CDR1 SGHTA and CDR2 FQGTGA. The CDR3 is made up of 17 amino acids. The junction had 5 bases not matched to a gene; V was cut back by 0 bases and J by 3 bases. This record belongs to a study of blood T cell repertoires in COVID-19. Study-level background: Sites in the United States, Italy and Spain provided acute and convalescent COVID-19 samples. T cells, B-cell-depleted T cells, or PBMCs provided the cDNA or gDNA that served as material.

Input material: peripheral blood. The V gene is TRBV7-3, the J gene TRBJ2-1; TRBD2 matches at 10 bases. This receptor was identified in a woman aged 25 to 39 with COVID-19, enrolled during active disease. In DNA form, the CDR3 reads TGTGCCAGCAGCTTAACTCACGGGACTAGCGACTACAATGAGCAGTTCTTC. It encodes CASSLTHGTSDYNEQFF.